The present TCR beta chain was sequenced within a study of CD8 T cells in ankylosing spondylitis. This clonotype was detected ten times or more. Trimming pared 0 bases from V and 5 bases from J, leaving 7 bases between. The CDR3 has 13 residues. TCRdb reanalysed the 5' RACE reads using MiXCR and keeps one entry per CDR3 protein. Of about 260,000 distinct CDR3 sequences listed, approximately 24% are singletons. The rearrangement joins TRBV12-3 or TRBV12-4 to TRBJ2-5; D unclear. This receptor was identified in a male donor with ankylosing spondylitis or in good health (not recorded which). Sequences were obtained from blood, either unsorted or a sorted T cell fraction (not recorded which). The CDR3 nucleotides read TGTGCCAGCAGTTTAGCGCGAAGGGAGACCCAGTACTTC. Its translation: CASSLARRETQYF.